This entry concerns a single TCR beta chain. Its antigen is undetermined. From the reads, TCRdb called clonotypes with MiXCR, one entry per CDR3 protein. This table has some 920,000 distinct CDR3 sequences, around a third appearing once. Trimming cost V 5 bases and J 9 bases, with 14 bases left between them. Germline lookup yields CDR1 SGHVS and CDR2 FNYEAQ. The CDR3 is 13 amino acids. The data belong to a study of T cell repertoires in cytomegalovirus infection. For the study at large: As its CMV epitopes, the study selected recently identified HLA-C-restricted and well-studied HLA-B-restricted targets. Signatures in public TCR beta sequences pointed to both CMV infection and matching HLA type. Study-level findings and limits: HLA-C-restricted CMV clonotypes gave the most frequent clonotype in two of eight donors. Carriers of CMV and the relevant HLA type were discriminated by public TCR beta frequency.

The starting material was cultured CD8+ T cells from PBMCs, obtained from culture after CMV antigen stimulation. The TCR was taken from a human donor in good health (CMV status not recorded). Some clones in this sample may be carry-over from other donors' samples. V and J are TRBV7-6 and TRBJ2-1, with a tentative D call TRBD2 (6 bases). The DNA of the CDR3 is TGTGCCAGCAGCCCGAGGGACTTTCCTGAGCAGTTCTTC. Protein: CASSPRDFPEQFF.